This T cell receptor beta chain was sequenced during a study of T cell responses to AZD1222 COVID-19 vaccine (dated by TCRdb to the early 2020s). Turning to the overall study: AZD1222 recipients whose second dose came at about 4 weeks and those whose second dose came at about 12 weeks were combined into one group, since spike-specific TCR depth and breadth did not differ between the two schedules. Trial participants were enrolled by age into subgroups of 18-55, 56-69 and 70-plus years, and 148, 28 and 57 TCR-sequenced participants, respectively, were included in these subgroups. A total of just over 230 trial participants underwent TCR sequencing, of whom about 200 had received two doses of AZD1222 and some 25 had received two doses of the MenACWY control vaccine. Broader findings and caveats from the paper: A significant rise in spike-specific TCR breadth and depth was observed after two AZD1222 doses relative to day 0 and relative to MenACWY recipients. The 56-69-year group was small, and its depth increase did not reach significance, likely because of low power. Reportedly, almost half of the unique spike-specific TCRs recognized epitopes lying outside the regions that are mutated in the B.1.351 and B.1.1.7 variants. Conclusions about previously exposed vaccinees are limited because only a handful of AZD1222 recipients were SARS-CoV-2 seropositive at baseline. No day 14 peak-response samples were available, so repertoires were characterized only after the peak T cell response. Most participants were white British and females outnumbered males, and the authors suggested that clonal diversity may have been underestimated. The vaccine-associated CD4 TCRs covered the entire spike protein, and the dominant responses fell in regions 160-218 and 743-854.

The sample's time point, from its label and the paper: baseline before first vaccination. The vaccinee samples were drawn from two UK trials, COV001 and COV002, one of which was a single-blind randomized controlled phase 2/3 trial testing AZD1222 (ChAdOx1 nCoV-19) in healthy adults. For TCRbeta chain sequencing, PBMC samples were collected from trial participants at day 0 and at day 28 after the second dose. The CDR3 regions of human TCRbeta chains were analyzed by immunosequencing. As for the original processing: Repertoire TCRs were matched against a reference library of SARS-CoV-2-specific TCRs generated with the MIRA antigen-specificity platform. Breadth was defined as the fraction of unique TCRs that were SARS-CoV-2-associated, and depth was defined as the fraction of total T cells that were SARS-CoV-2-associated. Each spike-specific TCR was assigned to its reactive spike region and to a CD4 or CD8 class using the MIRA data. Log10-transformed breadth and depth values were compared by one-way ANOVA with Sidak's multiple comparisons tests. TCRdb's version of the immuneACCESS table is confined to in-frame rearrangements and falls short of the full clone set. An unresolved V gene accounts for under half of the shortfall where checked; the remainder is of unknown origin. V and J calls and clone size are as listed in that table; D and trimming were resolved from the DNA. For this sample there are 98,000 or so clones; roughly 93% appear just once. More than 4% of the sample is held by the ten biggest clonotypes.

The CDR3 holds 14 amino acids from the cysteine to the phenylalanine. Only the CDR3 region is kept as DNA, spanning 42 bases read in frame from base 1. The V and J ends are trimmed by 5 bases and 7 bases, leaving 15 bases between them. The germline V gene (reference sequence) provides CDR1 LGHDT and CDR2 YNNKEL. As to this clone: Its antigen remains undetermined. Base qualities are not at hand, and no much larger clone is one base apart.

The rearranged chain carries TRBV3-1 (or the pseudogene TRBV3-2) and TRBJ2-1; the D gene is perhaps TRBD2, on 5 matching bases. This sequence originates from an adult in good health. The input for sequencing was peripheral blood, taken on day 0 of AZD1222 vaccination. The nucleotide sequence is TGTGCCAGCAGCTATCTCTCGGGGTGGAATGAGCAGTTCTTC. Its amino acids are CASSYLSGWNEQFF.